Presented here are 29 T cell receptor beta chains from one specimen sequenced in a study of blood T cell repertoires in COVID-19. Data came from immunoSEQ multiplex PCR; TCRdb stores just in-frame clones and leaves some out. The data show around 260,000 clones, 88% seen once. Sequencing used peripheral blood. These TCRs come from a human donor in a cohort sampled during active COVID-19.

The V gene is TRBV6-5, the J gene TRBJ1-5, with 9 nucleotides matching TRBD1. The ends lost 6 bases at V and 6 bases at J; junction bases unmatched: 9. CDR1 is MNHEY, CDR2 SVGAGI, per germline. The CDR3 loop spans 15 amino acids. The CDR3 DNA reads as TGTGCCAGCAGAACCTTACAGGGGGCGTCTCAGCCCCAGCATTTT. It yields the protein CASRTLQGASQPQHF.

This clone was seen only once. The V gene is TRBV11-2, the J gene TRBJ1-1; 7 bases agree with TRBD1. The germline V gene encodes CDR1 SGHAT and CDR2 FQNNGV. V shed 1 base and J 1 base; nucleotides not matched to a gene: 3. This CDR3 has 15 residues. The CDR3 region has the DNA TGTGCCAGCAGCTTAGGGTGGACAGGGAACACTGAAGCTTTCTTT. Amino acids: CASSLGWTGNTEAFF.

The J gene is TRBJ1-5, the V gene TRBV6-6; no definite D call. Germline V gives CDR1 MNHNY, CDR2 SVGAGI (reference sequence). CDR3 size: 14 residues. The V and J ends lost 6 bases and 4 bases respectively, with 13 bases between them. The CDR3: CASSRLGENQPQHF. CDR3 in DNA: TGTGCCAGCAGCCGCCTCGGGGAAAATCAGCCCCAGCATTTT.

The chain joins TRBV27 to TRBJ2-7; D gene uncertain. The V and J ends lost 5 bases and 2 bases respectively, with 19 bases between them. Germline values: CDR1 MNHEY, CDR2 SMNVEV (reference sequence). The CDR3 has 16 residues. The chain's CDR3 is CASSLGPHGTAYEQYF. The CDR3 DNA reads as TGTGCCAGCAGTCTAGGCCCGCACGGCACTGCCTACGAGCAGTACTTC.

The chain recombines TRBV21-1 with TRBJ1-3; the D segment call TRBD1 is taken from the table without a DNA check. TRBV21-1 is classified as a pseudogene. The CDR3 has 16 residues. CDR3 sequence reads: CASSKVQGMKENTIYF. The DNA for the CDR3 is TGTGCCAGCAGCAAAGTCCAGGGGATGAAGGAAAACACCATATATTTT.

The gene calls are TRBV18 and TRBJ2-7; possibly TRBD2 for D (5 bases). Germline V lookup: CDR1 KGHSH, CDR2 LQKENI. The CDR3 is 16 amino acids. V was cut by 3 bases and J by 2 bases, with 17 bases left in between. The CDR3 region is CASSPTRDSSAYEQYF. DNA of the CDR3: TGTGCCAGCTCACCCACCCGGGATAGCTCGGCCTACGAGCAGTACTTC.

The gene calls are TRBV5-4 and TRBJ2-3, with 7 bases identical to TRBD1. The CDR3 consists of 15 residues. CDR1 and CDR2 (germline): SGHNT, YYREEE (reference sequence). Trimming cost V 5 bases and J 3 bases; bases outside gene matches: 9. The CDR3 nucleotides are TGTGCCAGCAGAACCAACCGGGACAGAACAGATACGCAGTATTTT. Its translation is CASRTNRDRTDTQYF.

The chain carries TRBV21-1 and TRBJ2-6; whether TRBD1, the table's D call, matches the DNA was not checked. TRBV21-1 is designated a pseudogene. CDR3 length: 20 residues. DNA for the CDR3: TGTGCCAGCAGCAAAAATTCCGGGACAGGGGCGGTCGTTGGGGCCAACGTCCTGACTTTC. Amino acid sequence: CASSKNSGTGAVVGANVLTF.

The CDR3 nucleotides are TGTGCCAGTAGGGGACACTCCAAAAACATTCAGTACTTC. Translating it yields CASRGHSKNIQYF. The chain has TRBV19 and TRBJ2-4; a weak D match, TRBD1 (6 bases). This CDR3 is built from 13 residues. The V and J ends lost 6 bases and 2 bases respectively, with 8 bases between them. Germline V CDR1 and CDR2: LNHDA, SQIVND (reference sequence).

The chain has TRBV4-3 and TRBJ1-6, with 8 positions matching TRBD1. Germline V CDR1 and CDR2: LGHNA, YSLEER. Trimming at V came to 3 bases and at J to 8 bases, leaving 6 bases not matched to a gene. CDR3 size: 15 residues. The CDR3 here is CASSQGDRIYSPLHF. In DNA form, the CDR3 reads TGCGCCAGCAGCCAGGGGGACAGGATCTATTCACCCCTCCACTTT.

This sequence joins TRBV9 and TRBJ2-6; 8 bases agree with TRBD1. J was trimmed by 0 bases and V by 3 bases; bases with no gene match: 5. The length of the CDR3 is 17 residues. Germline V gene data show CDR1 as SGDLS and CDR2 as YYNGEE. CDR3 protein: CASSDYRGSSGANVLTF. CDR3 nucleotides: TGTGCCAGCAGCGATTACAGGGGGAGCTCTGGGGCCAACGTCCTGACTTTC.

On this clone: Other DNA variants within this sample encode the same CDR3. The V gene is TRBV19, the J gene TRBJ2-1; no firm D call. The CDR3 runs 15 residues. Trimming cost V 0 bases and J 2 bases, with 8 bases left between them. CDR1 is LNHDA, CDR2 SQIVND, per germline (reference sequence). For the CDR3, the DNA is TGTGCCAGTAGTATAGATCGGGTTACCTACAATGAGCAGTTCTTC. Encoded protein: CASSIDRVTYNEQFF.

This chain uses TRBV9 with TRBJ2-7; no clear D. The CDR3 has 14 residues. CDR1 SGDLS and CDR2 YYNGEE come from the germline V gene. The V end was cut by 0 bases, the J end by 2 bases, with 9 bases between. Written as DNA, the CDR3 is TGTGCCAGCAGCGTAGGTAGCACCACCTACGAGCAGTACTTC. Its protein is CASSVGSTTYEQYF.

The V call is TRBV5-1, the J call TRBJ2-7, with D perhaps TRBD1 (6 bases). This CDR3 spans 13 amino acids. V was cut by 0 bases and J by 3 bases, with 7 bases left in between. Germline values: CDR1 SGHRS, CDR2 YFSETQ. In DNA, the CDR3 is TGCGCCAGCAGCTTGGGGGACAACTACGAGCAGTACTTC. Translated, it gives CASSLGDNYEQYF. Combining the CDR3 with reference TRBV5-1 and TRBJ2-7 gives the whole variable domain KAGVTQTPRYLIKTRGQQVTLSCSPISGHRSVSWYQQTPGQGLQFLFEYFSETQRNKGNFPGRFSGRQFSNSRSEMNVSTLELGDSALYLCASSLGDNYEQYFGPGTRLTVT.

This chain links TRBV18 with TRBJ2-7; TRBD2 matches at 8 bases. The CDR3 covers 15 residues. Per germline, CDR1 KGHSH and CDR2 LQKENI. J was trimmed by 7 bases and V by 3 bases; bases with no gene match: 11. The CDR3 coding sequence is TGTGCCAGCTCACCCGAGCGGGGGACTAGGGGGGAGCAGTACTTC. The encoded protein is CASSPERGTRGEQYF.

V usage is TRBV7-6 and J usage is TRBJ1-2, with D unresolved. CDR3 length equals 15 residues. Germline V gene lookup returns CDR1 SGHVS and CDR2 FNYEAQ. Trimming cost V 1 base and J 4 bases, with 13 bases left between them. DNA for the CDR3: TGTGCCAGCAGCTTAGGATTAGAGGCCTCCTATGGCTACACCTTC. This translates into CASSLGLEASYGYTF.

The genes are TRBV11-2 and TRBJ2-1, with TRBD2 identical over 10 bases. J was trimmed by 2 bases and V by 4 bases; bases with no gene match: 8. The CDR3 is 17 residues long. Germline-derived CDR1 and CDR2 are SGHAT and FQNNGV. CDR3 loop: CASSWLTSGLTYNEQFF. In DNA, the CDR3 is TGTGCCAGCAGCTGGTTGACTAGCGGGTTGACCTACAATGAGCAGTTCTTC.

The gene calls are TRBV2 and TRBJ1-5; a weak D match, TRBD1 (5 bases). This CDR3 region has 13 residues. The germline V gene encodes CDR1 SNHLY and CDR2 FYNNEI. The ends were cut back, 6 bases at V and 4 bases at J, with 10 bases in the middle. CDR3 DNA: TGTGCCAGCAGGGGGGGTGGGAATCAGCCCCAGCATTTT. Amino acids: CASRGGGNQPQHF.

This chain links TRBV7-8 with TRBJ2-5; unclear D gene. V lost 0 bases to trimming and J lost 4 bases, with 12 bases between them. Germline V gene data show CDR1 as SGHVS and CDR2 as FQNEAQ. This CDR3 spans 15 amino acids. The CDR3 reads CASSLAFLLLETQYF. CDR3 DNA: TGTGCCAGCAGCTTAGCGTTCTTGCTACTAGAGACCCAGTACTTC.

For the CDR3, the DNA is TGTGCCAGTTCCGGACTAGCGGCTAGCACAGATACGCAGTATTTT. Its protein product is CASSGLAASTDTQYF. This chain uses TRBV7-3 with TRBJ2-3, with 10 bases aligning to TRBD2. The ends lost 9 bases at V and 0 bases at J; junction bases unmatched: 6. The germline CDR1 and CDR2 sequences are SGHTA and FQGTGA. The CDR3 is 15 amino acids.

This clone was counted a single time. The chain recombines TRBV19 with TRBJ2-2, with 11 bases lining up with TRBD1. The CDR3 is made up of 18 amino acids. The junction had 14 bases not matched to a gene; V was cut back by 9 bases and J by 2 bases. CDR1 and CDR2 from the germline V gene are LNHDA and SQIVND (reference sequence). CDR3 region: CASRDRGYSDYNTGELFF. DNA of the CDR3: TGTGCCAGCCGGGACAGGGGGTACTCCGACTATAACACCGGGGAGCTGTTTTTT.

This chain connects TRBV28 to TRBJ1-3, with TRBD1 matching 9 bases. Germline trimming cut 5 bases from V and 12 bases from J; bases unmatched to any gene: 17. CDR1 and CDR2 (germline): MDHEN, SYDVKM. This CDR3 is 16 amino acids long. In DNA, the CDR3 is TGTGCCAGCAGTAGGGACAGGGACGTCTCTCGGGGCGGCATATATTTT. It translates to CASSRDRDVSRGGIYF.

A few counts support this clone. This chain connects TRBV11-2 to TRBJ1-6; TRBD1 matches at 9 bases. This CDR3 is 16 amino acids long. Germline lookup yields CDR1 SGHAT and CDR2 FQNNGV. V trimming: 5 bases; J trimming: 6 bases; junction bases outside the gene matches: 8. CDR3 nucleotides: TGTGCCAGCAGCACCATACAGGGGGCGCGTAATTCACCCCTCCACTTT. The encoded protein is CASSTIQGARNSPLHF.

V gene TRBV4-2 combines with J gene TRBJ1-3; possible D gene TRBD1, 5 bases. The germline gives CDR1 LGHNA, CDR2 YNFKEQ. V lost 4 bases and J lost 0, with 16 bases in between. The CDR3 extends over 17 amino acids. CDR3 DNA: TGTGCCAGCAGCCTAACGGGACTGCTCAACTCTGGAAACACCATATATTTT. It encodes CASSLTGLLNSGNTIYF.

This chain joins TRBV30 and TRBJ2-1, with no clear D. The ends were cut back, 4 bases at V and 0 bases at J, with 7 bases in the middle. This CDR3 is built from 13 residues. The germline V gene has CDR1 GTSNPN and CDR2 SVGIG (reference sequence). CDR3 loop: CAWTPSSYNEQFF. In DNA, the CDR3 is TGTGCCTGGACCCCGAGCTCCTACAATGAGCAGTTCTTC.

This chain connects TRBV20-1 to TRBJ2-7; possibly TRBD1 for D (5 bases). The CDR3 is 14 amino acids. Trimming cost V 3 bases and J 1 base, with 13 bases left between them. The germline gives CDR1 DFQATT, CDR2 SNEGSKA (reference sequence). The CDR3 DNA reads as TGCAGTGCTAGTACAGGCATCCCATCCTACGAGCAGTACTTC. Translated, it gives CSASTGIPSYEQYF.

The chain joins TRBV2 to TRBJ2-1; D may be TRBD1 (6 bases). Germline V CDR1 and CDR2: SNHLY, FYNNEI. V lost 8 bases, J lost 4 bases, and 15 bases lay in between. The CDR3 is 14 amino acids. In DNA form, the CDR3 reads TGTGCCAGCGGTGCGAGGGGGAATTACAATGAGCAGTTCTTC. Protein product: CASGARGNYNEQFF.

V is TRBV15 and J is TRBJ2-7, with D perhaps matching TRBD1 (6 bases). The germline V gene encodes CDR1 LNHNV and CDR2 YYDKDF (reference sequence). V gave up 0 bases and J gave up 4 bases, with 13 bases separating them. The CDR3 spans 15 residues. CDR3 sequence: CATSRDGQSHYEQYF. In nucleotides, the CDR3 is TGTGCCACCAGCAGAGATGGACAGTCCCATTACGAGCAGTACTTC.

The chain employs TRBV6-5 and TRBJ1-1; 9 nucleotides agree with TRBD1. The germline CDR1 and CDR2 sequences are MNHEY and SVGAGI. CDR3 size: 16 residues. J was trimmed by 0 bases and V by 2 bases; bases with no gene match: 4. The CDR3 nucleotides read TGTGCCAGCAGTTACACCCGACAGGGGGTGAACACTGAAGCTTTCTTT. It codes for CASSYTRQGVNTEAFF.